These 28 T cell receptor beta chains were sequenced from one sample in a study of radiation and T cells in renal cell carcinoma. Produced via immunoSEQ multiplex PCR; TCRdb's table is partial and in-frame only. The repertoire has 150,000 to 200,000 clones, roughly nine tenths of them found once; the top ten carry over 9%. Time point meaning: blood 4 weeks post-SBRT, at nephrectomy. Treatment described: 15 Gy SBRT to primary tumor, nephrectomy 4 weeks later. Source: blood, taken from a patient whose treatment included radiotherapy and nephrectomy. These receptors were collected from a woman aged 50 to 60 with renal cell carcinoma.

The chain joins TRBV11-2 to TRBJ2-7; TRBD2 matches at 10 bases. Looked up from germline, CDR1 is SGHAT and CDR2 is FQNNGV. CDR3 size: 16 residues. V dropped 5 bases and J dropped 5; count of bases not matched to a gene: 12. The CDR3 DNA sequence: TGTGCCAGCAGCCCCCCTCGGGAGCGGGGGGGAGACGAGCAGTACTTC. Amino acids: CASSPPRERGGDEQYF. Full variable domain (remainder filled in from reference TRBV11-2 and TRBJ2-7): EAGVAQSPRYKIIEKRQSVAFWCNPISGHATLYWYQQILGQGPKLLIQFQNNGVVDDSQLPKDRFSAERLKGVDSTLKIQPAKLEDSAVYLCASSPPRERGGDEQYFGPGTRLTVT.

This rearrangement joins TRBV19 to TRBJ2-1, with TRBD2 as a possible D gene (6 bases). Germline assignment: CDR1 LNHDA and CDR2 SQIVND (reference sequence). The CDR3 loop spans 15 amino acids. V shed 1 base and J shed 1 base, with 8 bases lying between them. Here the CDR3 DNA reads TGTGCCAGTAGTATAGTAGCGGTTTCCTACAATGAGCAGTTCTTC. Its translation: CASSIVAVSYNEQFF.

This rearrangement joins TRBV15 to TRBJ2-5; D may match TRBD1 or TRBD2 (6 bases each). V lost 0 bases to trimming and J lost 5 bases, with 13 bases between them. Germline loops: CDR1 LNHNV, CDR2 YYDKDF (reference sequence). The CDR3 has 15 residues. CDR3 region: CATSREWGARETQYF. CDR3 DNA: TGTGCCACCAGCAGAGAGTGGGGGGCGAGGGAGACCCAGTACTTC.

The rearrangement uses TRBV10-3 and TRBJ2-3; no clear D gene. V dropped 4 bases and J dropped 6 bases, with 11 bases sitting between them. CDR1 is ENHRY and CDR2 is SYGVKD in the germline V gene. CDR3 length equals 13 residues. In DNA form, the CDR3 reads TGTGCCATCAGTGTTTCGGACGTGGATACGCAGTATTTT. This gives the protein CAISVSDVDTQYF.

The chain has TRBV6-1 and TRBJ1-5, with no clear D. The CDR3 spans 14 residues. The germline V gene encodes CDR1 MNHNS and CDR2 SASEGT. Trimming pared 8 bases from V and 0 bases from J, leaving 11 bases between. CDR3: CASGAVYSNQPQHF. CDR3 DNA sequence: TGTGCCAGCGGTGCAGTTTATAGCAATCAGCCCCAGCATTTT.

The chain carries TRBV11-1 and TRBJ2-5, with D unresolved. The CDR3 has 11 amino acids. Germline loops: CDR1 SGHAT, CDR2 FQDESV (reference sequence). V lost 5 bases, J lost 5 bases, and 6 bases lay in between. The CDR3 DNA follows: TGTGCCAGCAGCCAAGTCGAGACCCAGTACTTC. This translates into CASSQVETQYF.

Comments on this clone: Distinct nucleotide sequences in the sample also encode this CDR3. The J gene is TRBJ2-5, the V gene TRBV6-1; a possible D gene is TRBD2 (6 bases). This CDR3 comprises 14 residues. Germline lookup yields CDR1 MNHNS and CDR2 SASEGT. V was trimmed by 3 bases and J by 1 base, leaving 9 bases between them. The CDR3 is CASSDMGGQETQYF. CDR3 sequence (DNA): TGTGCCAGCAGTGATATGGGGGGCCAAGAGACCCAGTACTTC.

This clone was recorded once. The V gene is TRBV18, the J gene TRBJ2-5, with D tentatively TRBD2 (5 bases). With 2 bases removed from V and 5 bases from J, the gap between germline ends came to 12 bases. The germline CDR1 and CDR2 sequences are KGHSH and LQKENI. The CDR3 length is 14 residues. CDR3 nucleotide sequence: TGTGCCAGCTCACCAGGGAGTAGCTGGGAGACCCAGTACTTC. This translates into CASSPGSSWETQYF.

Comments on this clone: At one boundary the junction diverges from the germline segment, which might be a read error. The DNA for the CDR3 is TGTGCTAGCAGTCCCCTAGCGGGGGGGAACCTAGATACGCAGTATTTT. This encodes CASSPLAGGNLDTQYF. J is TRBJ2-3 and V is TRBV7-7; 12 bases line up with TRBD2. The germline gives CDR1 SSHAT, CDR2 FNYEAQ (reference sequence). The CDR3 runs 16 residues.

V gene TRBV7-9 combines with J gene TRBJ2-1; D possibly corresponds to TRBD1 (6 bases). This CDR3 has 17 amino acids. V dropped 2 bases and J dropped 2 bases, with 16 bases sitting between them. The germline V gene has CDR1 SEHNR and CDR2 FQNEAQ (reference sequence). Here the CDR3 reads CASSLNPPGVPYNEQFF. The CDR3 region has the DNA TGTGCCAGCAGCTTAAACCCACCAGGGGTCCCCTACAATGAGCAGTTCTTC.

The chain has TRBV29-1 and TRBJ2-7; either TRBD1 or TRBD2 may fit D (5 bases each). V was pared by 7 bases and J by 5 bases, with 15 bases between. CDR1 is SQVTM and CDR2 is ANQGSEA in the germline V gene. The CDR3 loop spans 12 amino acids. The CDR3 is CSGSGLLNEQYF. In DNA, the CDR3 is TGCAGCGGGTCGGGGCTGCTTAACGAGCAGTACTTC.

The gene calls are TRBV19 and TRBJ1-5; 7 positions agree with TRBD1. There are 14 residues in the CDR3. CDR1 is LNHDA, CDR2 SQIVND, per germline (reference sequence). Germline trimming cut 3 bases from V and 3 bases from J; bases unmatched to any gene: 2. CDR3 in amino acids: CASSIRGYNQPQHF. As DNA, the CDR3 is TGTGCCAGTAGTATCAGGGGGTACAATCAGCCCCAGCATTTT.

The CDR3 DNA sequence: TGTGCCAGCAGTTACTCGGCCGGGGAGCTGTTTTTT. The encoded protein is CASSYSAGELFF. This chain joins TRBV6-5 and TRBJ2-2; D is unclear. The CDR3 length is 12 residues. V gave up 0 bases and J gave up 6 bases, with 2 bases separating them. Per germline, CDR1 MNHEY and CDR2 SVGAGI.

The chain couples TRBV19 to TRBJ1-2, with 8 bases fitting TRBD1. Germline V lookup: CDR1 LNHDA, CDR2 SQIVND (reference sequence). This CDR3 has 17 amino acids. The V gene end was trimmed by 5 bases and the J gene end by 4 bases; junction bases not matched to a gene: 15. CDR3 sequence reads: CASSAGFRTGPFYGYTF. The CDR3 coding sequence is TGTGCCAGTAGTGCCGGATTCAGGACAGGGCCCTTCTATGGCTACACCTTC.

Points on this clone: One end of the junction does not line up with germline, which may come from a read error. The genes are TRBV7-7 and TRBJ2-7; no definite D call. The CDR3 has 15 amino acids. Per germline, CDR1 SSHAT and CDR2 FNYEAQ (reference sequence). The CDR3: CASSHLGLGVSEQYF. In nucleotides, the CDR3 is TGTGCTAGCAGCCACCTGGGCCTTGGGGTTTCCGAGCAGTACTTC.

This CDR3 reads CASSALGQAGEAFF. CDR3 in DNA: TGTGCCAGCAGTGCCTTAGGACAGGCAGGCGAAGCTTTCTTT. V gene TRBV25-1 combines with J gene TRBJ1-1; 7 bases map to TRBD1. V dropped 4 bases and J dropped 8; count of bases not matched to a gene: 10. This CDR3 spans 14 amino acids. The germline V gene has CDR1 MGHDK and CDR2 SYGVNS.

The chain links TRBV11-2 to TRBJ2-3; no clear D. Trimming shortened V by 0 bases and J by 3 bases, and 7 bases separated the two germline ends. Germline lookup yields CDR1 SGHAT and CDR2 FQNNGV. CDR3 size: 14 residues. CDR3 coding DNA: TGTGCCAGCAGCTTAGATCTGTGGACAGATACGCAGTATTTT. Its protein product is CASSLDLWTDTQYF.

The CDR3 loop is CASSYAPRGQRAEAFF. In DNA, the CDR3 is TGTGCCAGCAGTTACGCTCCCAGGGGGCAACGGGCTGAAGCTTTCTTT. The chain carries TRBV6-5 and TRBJ1-1; TRBD1 matches 8 bases. The germline V gene encodes CDR1 MNHEY and CDR2 SVGAGI. V shed 2 bases and J 6 bases; nucleotides not matched to a gene: 11. The CDR3 is 16 amino acids.

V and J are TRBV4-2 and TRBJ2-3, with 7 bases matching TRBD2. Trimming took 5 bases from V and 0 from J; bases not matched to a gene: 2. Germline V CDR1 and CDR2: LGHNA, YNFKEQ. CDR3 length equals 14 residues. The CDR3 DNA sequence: TGTGCCAGCAGCAGCGGGACTAGCACAGATACGCAGTATTTT. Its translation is CASSSGTSTDTQYF.

The CDR3 protein is CASSVIAGNEQFF. In DNA form, the CDR3 reads TGTGCCAGCAGCGTAATAGCGGGGAATGAGCAGTTCTTC. The chain carries TRBV9 and TRBJ2-1, with 8 bases lining up with TRBD2. Looked up from germline, CDR1 is SGDLS and CDR2 is YYNGEE. The CDR3 is made up of 13 amino acids. With 1 base clipped from V and 7 bases from J, the junction kept 1 base outside the gene matches.

In DNA, the CDR3 is TGTGCCAGTAGTAAGTACAATGAGCAGTTCTTC. Residues: CASSKYNEQFF. This chain links TRBV19 with TRBJ2-1; D is unresolved. The length of the CDR3 is 11 residues. CDR1 and CDR2 from the germline V gene are LNHDA and SQIVND (reference sequence). Trimming left V 4 bases short and J 4 bases short, with 2 bases between. Using reference TRBV19 and TRBJ2-1 for the parts outside the CDR3, the full variable domain is DGGITQSPKYLFRKEGQNVTLSCEQNLNHDAMYWYRQDPGQGLRLIYYSQIVNDFQKGDIAEGYSVSREKKESFPLTVTSAQKNPTAFYLCASSKYNEQFFGPGTRLTVL.

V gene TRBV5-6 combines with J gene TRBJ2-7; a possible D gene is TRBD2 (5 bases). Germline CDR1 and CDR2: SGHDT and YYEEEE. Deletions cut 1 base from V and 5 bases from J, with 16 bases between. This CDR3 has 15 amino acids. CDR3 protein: CASSLPSLANHEQYF. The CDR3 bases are TGTGCCAGCAGCTTGCCGAGCCTAGCTAACCACGAGCAGTACTTC.

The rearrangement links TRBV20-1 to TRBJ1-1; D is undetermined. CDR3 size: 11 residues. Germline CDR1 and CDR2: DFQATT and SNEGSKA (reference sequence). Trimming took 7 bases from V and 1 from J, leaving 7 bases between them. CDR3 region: CSVQQNTEAFF. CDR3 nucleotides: TGCAGTGTACAGCAGAACACTGAAGCTTTCTTT.

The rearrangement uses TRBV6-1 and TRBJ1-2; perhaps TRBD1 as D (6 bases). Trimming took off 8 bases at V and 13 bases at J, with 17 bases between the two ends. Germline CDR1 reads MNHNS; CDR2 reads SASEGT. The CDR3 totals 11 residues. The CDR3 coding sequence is TGTGCCAGCGAAACAGGGTTAGGCCGCACCTTC. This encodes CASETGLGRTF.

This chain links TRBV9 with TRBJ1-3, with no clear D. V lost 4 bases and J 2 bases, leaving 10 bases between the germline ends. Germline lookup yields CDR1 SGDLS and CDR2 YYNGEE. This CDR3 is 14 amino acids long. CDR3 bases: TGTGCCAGCAGCCCCCTCCGGCCTGGAAACACCATATATTTT. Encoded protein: CASSPLRPGNTIYF. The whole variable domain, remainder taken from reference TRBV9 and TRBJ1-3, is DSGVTQTPKHLITATGQRVTLRCSPRSGDLSVYWYQQSLDQGLQFLIQYYNGEERAKGNILERFSAQQFPDLHSELNLSSLELGDSALYFCASSPLRPGNTIYFGEGSWLTVV.

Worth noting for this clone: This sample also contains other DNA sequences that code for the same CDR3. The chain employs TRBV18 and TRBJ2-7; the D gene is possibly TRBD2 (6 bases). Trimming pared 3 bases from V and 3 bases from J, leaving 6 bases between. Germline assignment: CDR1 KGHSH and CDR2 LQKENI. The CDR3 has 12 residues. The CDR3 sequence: CASSPEGYEQYF. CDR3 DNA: TGTGCCAGCTCACCGGAGGGCTACGAGCAGTACTTC.

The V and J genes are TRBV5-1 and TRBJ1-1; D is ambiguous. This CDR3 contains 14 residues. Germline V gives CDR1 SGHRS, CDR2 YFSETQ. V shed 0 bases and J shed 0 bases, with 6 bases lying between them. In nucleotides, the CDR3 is TGCGCCAGCAGCTTGGATGGGCTGAACACTGAAGCTTTCTTT. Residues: CASSLDGLNTEAFF.

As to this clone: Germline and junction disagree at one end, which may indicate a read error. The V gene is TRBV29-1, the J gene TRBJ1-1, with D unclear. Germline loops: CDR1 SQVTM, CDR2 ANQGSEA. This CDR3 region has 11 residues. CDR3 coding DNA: TGCAGCGCTGAACTCAGCAGTGAAGCTTTCTTT. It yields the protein CSAELSSEAFF.